These 4 T cell receptor beta chains originate from one sample sequenced in a study of blood T cell repertoires in COVID-19. Sequencing used immunoSEQ multiplex PCR; TCRdb keeps in-frame clones, though not all of them. Altogether about 220,000 clones are present, around 81% being singletons, with the ten largest covering roughly 3%. Input material: peripheral blood. These receptors all stem from a woman under 40 who had recovered from COVID-19.

This sequence joins TRBV7-2 and TRBJ2-1; D is undetermined. The CDR3 totals 12 residues. The germline V gene encodes CDR1 SGHTA and CDR2 FQGNSA. The ends were cut back, 4 bases at V and 10 bases at J, with 11 bases in the middle. CDR3 protein: CASSSYDQEQFF. DNA for the CDR3: TGTGCCAGCAGCTCATATGATCAGGAGCAGTTCTTC.

The chain carries TRBV30 and TRBJ1-1; 7 bases line up with TRBD1. Germline loops: CDR1 GTSNPN, CDR2 SVGIG (reference sequence). Trimming removed 5 bases from V and 8 bases from J; junction bases left unmatched: 14. There are 14 residues in the CDR3. Here the CDR3 DNA reads TGTGCCTGGCGTAGCCTCGACAGGGACGTCGAAGCTTTCTTT. Translating it yields CAWRSLDRDVEAFF.

The rearrangement uses TRBV7-9 and TRBJ1-2, with TRBD1 matching 7 bases. The J segment lost 4 bases and the V segment lost 10 bases, leaving 6 bases of the junction unmatched. The CDR3 loop spans 12 amino acids. Germline V gene lookup returns CDR1 SEHNR and CDR2 FQNEAQ (reference sequence). CDR3 nucleotide sequence: TGTGCCACCCGACAGGGCGGCTATGGCTACACCTTC. It encodes CATRQGGYGYTF.

The chain employs TRBV5-1 and TRBJ1-2, with TRBD1 identical over 9 bases. V shed 4 bases, J shed 5 bases, and the junction held 6 bases outside the gene matches. The V gene's germline CDR1 is SGHRS and CDR2 YFSETQ. This CDR3 region has 14 residues. CDR3 protein: CASSENRGLYGYTF. The CDR3 DNA reads TGCGCCAGCAGCGAAAACAGGGGGCTTTATGGCTACACCTTC.